Listed below are T cell receptor beta chains from one sample, sequenced in a study of coeliac disease. TCRdb keeps only in-frame clones here, not all; method: immunoSEQ multiplex PCR. The table lists some 9,100 clones, 57% of them singletons. Sample: intraepithelial lymphocytes from the gut. The source of these receptors is an older woman with celiac disease. The CDR3 runs from the conserved cysteine through the conserved F or W. The order of the fields is CDR3 protein, CDR3 DNA, D gene, clone size, V gene, J gene. D genes are given only for firm matches. Clone size is stated in some rows and not others, as once, few, many or a class when expanded.

cdr3_aa: CASSFLGTGYNEQFF
cdr3_nt: TGTGCCAGCAGCTTTTTAGGGACTGGCTACAATGAGCAGTTCTTC
d_call: NA
clone_size: NA
v_call: TRBV5-5
j_call: TRBJ2-1

cdr3_aa: CASSRRGNTEAFF
cdr3_nt: TGTGCCAGCAGCAGACGAGGGAACACTGAAGCTTTCTTT
d_call: NA
clone_size: NA
v_call: TRBV4-2
j_call: TRBJ1-1

cdr3_aa: CASSQDSRGEAFF
cdr3_nt: TGCGCCAGCAGCCAAGATTCGCGGGGAGAAGCTTTCTTT
d_call: NA
clone_size: NA
v_call: TRBV4-1
j_call: TRBJ1-1

cdr3_aa: CASSVVGRFNNEQFF
cdr3_nt: TGTGCCAGCAGCGTAGTCGGGAGATTTAACAATGAGCAGTTCTTC
d_call: NA
clone_size: NA
v_call: TRBV9
j_call: TRBJ2-1

cdr3_aa: CASSLAGLAGGPRAYEQYF
cdr3_nt: TGTGCCAGCAGTTTGGCGGGACTAGCGGGGGGGCCTCGGGCCTACGAGCAGTACTTC
d_call: TRBD2
clone_size: NA
v_call: TRBV28
j_call: TRBJ2-7

cdr3_aa: CASRRDTSYEQYF
cdr3_nt: TGTGCCAGCAGGAGGGACACCTCCTACGAGCAGTACTTC
d_call: NA
clone_size: NA
v_call: TRBV6-4
j_call: TRBJ2-7

cdr3_aa: CASSRDRGSGNTIYF
cdr3_nt: TGTGCCAGCAGCCGCGACAGGGGCTCTGGAAACACCATATATTTT
d_call: TRBD1
clone_size: NA
v_call: TRBV11-1
j_call: TRBJ1-3

cdr3_aa: CASSQLRGTQSSYNSPLHF
cdr3_nt: TGCGCCAGCAGCCAATTGCGCGGGACCCAATCCTCCTATAATTCACCCCTCCACTTT
d_call: NA
clone_size: few
v_call: TRBV4-1
j_call: TRBJ1-6

cdr3_aa: CASSIYDGTGPSGYTF
cdr3_nt: TGTGCCAGCTCAATCTATGACGGGACAGGGCCCTCTGGCTACACCTTC
d_call: TRBD1
clone_size: once
v_call: TRBV18
j_call: TRBJ1-2

cdr3_aa: CASSRTSGATDTQYF
cdr3_nt: TGTGCCAGCAGCCGGACTAGCGGGGCCACAGATACGCAGTATTTT
d_call: TRBD2
clone_size: few
v_call: TRBV7-3
j_call: TRBJ2-3

cdr3_aa: CASSQTGVETQYF
cdr3_nt: TGCGCCAGCAGCCAGACAGGGGTGGAGACCCAGTACTTC
d_call: TRBD1
clone_size: NA
v_call: TRBV5-1
j_call: TRBJ2-5

cdr3_aa: CASSFRGSEQFF
cdr3_nt: TGTGCCAGTAGTTTCAGAGGGTCGGAGCAGTTCTTC
d_call: NA
clone_size: NA
v_call: TRBV19
j_call: TRBJ2-1

cdr3_aa: CASSLSAWSEQYF
cdr3_nt: TGTGCCAGCAGTTTATCAGCGTGGAGCGAGCAGTACTTC
d_call: NA
clone_size: medium-sized
v_call: TRBV27
j_call: TRBJ2-7

cdr3_aa: CASSDGLAGESYEQYF
cdr3_nt: TGTGCCAGCAGTGATGGTCTAGCGGGAGAATCCTACGAGCAGTACTTC
d_call: TRBD2
clone_size: NA
v_call: TRBV2
j_call: TRBJ2-7

cdr3_aa: CASSMLAGTYEQYF
cdr3_nt: TGTGCCAGTAGTATGTTAGCGGGAACCTACGAGCAGTACTTC
d_call: TRBD2
clone_size: NA
v_call: TRBV19
j_call: TRBJ2-7

cdr3_aa: CASSPRPSGGYNEQFF
cdr3_nt: TGCGCCAGCAGCCCTCGACCTAGCGGGGGGTACAATGAGCAGTTCTTC
d_call: TRBD2
clone_size: NA
v_call: TRBV4-3
j_call: TRBJ2-1

cdr3_aa: CASSLQIGTSPTDTQYF
cdr3_nt: TGTGCCAGCAGCCTACAAATCGGGACATCACCCACAGATACGCAGTATTTT
d_call: NA
clone_size: NA
v_call: TRBV7-6
j_call: TRBJ2-3

cdr3_aa: CASSIRGGTEAFF
cdr3_nt: TGTGCCAGCAGCATTAGAGGAGGGACTGAAGCTTTCTTT
d_call: NA
clone_size: few
v_call: TRBV9
j_call: TRBJ1-1

cdr3_aa: CASSLDVGHQPQHF
cdr3_nt: TGCGCCAGCAGCTTGGATGTGGGGCATCAGCCCCAGCATTTT
d_call: NA
clone_size: NA
v_call: TRBV5-1
j_call: TRBJ1-5

cdr3_aa: CASSLARGYHQPQHF
cdr3_nt: TGTGCCAGCAGCTTGGCCCGGGGGTACCATCAGCCCCAGCATTTT
d_call: NA
clone_size: NA
v_call: TRBV5-8
j_call: TRBJ1-5

cdr3_aa: CASRPRTPNSPLHF
cdr3_nt: TGTGCCAGCAGACCCCGGACACCAAATTCACCCCTCCACTTT
d_call: NA
clone_size: few
v_call: TRBV5-6
j_call: TRBJ1-6

cdr3_aa: CASTSGHLNTEAFF
cdr3_nt: TGTGCCAGCACCTCCGGACACCTGAACACTGAAGCTTTCTTT
d_call: NA
clone_size: NA
v_call: TRBV6-1
j_call: TRBJ1-1

cdr3_aa: CASSSGQKGNQPQHF
cdr3_nt: TGTGCCAGCAGCTCCGGACAGAAGGGCAATCAGCCCCAGCATTTT
d_call: NA
clone_size: NA
v_call: TRBV7-2
j_call: TRBJ1-5

cdr3_aa: CASSSRQGGTEAFF
cdr3_nt: TGTGCCAGCAGTTCCCGGCAGGGTGGCACTGAAGCTTTCTTT
d_call: NA
clone_size: NA
v_call: TRBV28
j_call: TRBJ1-1

cdr3_aa: CASSLGTGGNEQYF
cdr3_nt: TGCGCCAGCAGCTTAGGGACAGGGGGGAACGAGCAGTACTTC
d_call: TRBD1
clone_size: NA
v_call: TRBV5-1
j_call: TRBJ2-7

cdr3_aa: CASRPTGTGSYEQYF
cdr3_nt: TGTGCCAGCAGGCCCACCGGGACAGGCTCCTACGAGCAGTACTTC
d_call: TRBD1
clone_size: NA
v_call: TRBV28
j_call: TRBJ2-7

cdr3_aa: CASKVAGGGNTGELFF
cdr3_nt: TGTGCCAGCAAGGTAGCGGGAGGAGGGAACACCGGGGAGCTGTTTTTT
d_call: TRBD2
clone_size: NA
v_call: TRBV6-6
j_call: TRBJ2-2

cdr3_aa: CASRINNQPQHF
cdr3_nt: TGTGCCAGCAGAATAAACAATCAGCCCCAGCATTTT
d_call: NA
clone_size: few
v_call: TRBV28
j_call: TRBJ1-5

cdr3_aa: CASSLGQSQETQYF
cdr3_nt: TGTGCCAGCAGCCTGGGACAGTCCCAAGAGACCCAGTACTTC
d_call: TRBD1
clone_size: NA
v_call: TRBV5-5
j_call: TRBJ2-5

cdr3_aa: CASSLLGTVGELFF
cdr3_nt: TGTGCCAGCAGCCTACTTGGGACTGTCGGGGAGCTGTTTTTT
d_call: NA
clone_size: few
v_call: TRBV7-3
j_call: TRBJ2-2

cdr3_aa: CASSQDTGDRSEQYF
cdr3_nt: TGCGCCAGCAGCCAAGATACGGGGGATAGAAGCGAGCAGTACTTC
d_call: NA
clone_size: medium-sized
v_call: TRBV4-3
j_call: TRBJ2-7

cdr3_aa: CATSRAIRAGPSYNEQFF
cdr3_nt: TGTGCCACCAGCAGAGCAATCCGCGCGGGACCCTCCTACAATGAGCAGTTCTTC
d_call: NA
clone_size: few
v_call: TRBV15
j_call: TRBJ2-1

cdr3_aa: CAWSRPGRSSYEQYF
cdr3_nt: TGTGCCTGGAGTAGGCCCGGAAGGAGCTCCTACGAGCAGTACTTC
d_call: NA
clone_size: NA
v_call: TRBV30
j_call: TRBJ2-7